The 14 T cell receptor beta chains reported below all come from one sample, sequenced in a study of blood T cell repertoires in COVID-19. The repertoire was sequenced with immunoSEQ multiplex PCR; TCRdb's copy has only in-frame clones and lacks some. Of over 250,000 clones listed, approximately 90% are singletons. Specimen: PBMCs or T cells enriched from blood (not recorded which). The receptors here all came from a woman younger than 45 who had recovered from COVID-19.

The V and J genes are TRBV30 and TRBJ1-4; tentative D call: TRBD1 (6 bases). This CDR3 is built from 15 residues. Germline CDR1 and CDR2: GTSNPN and SVGIG (reference sequence). Trimming shortened V by 1 base and J by 4 bases, and 13 bases separated the two germline ends. The CDR3 loop is CAWSAEQGYNEKLFF. CDR3 coding DNA: TGTGCCTGGAGTGCCGAACAGGGATATAATGAAAAACTGTTTTTT.

This chain joins TRBV18 and TRBJ1-4; 9 bases match TRBD1. Germline lookup yields CDR1 KGHSH and CDR2 LQKENI. The V gene end was trimmed by 2 bases and the J gene end by 7 bases; junction bases not matched to a gene: 5. The CDR3 loop spans 15 amino acids. DNA of the CDR3: TGTGCCAGCTCACCAGGGACAGGGTCGAGTGAAAAACTGTTTTTT. It encodes CASSPGTGSSEKLFF.

This rearrangement joins TRBV18 to TRBJ2-1, with TRBD2 identical over 16 bases. In germline, CDR1 is KGHSH, CDR2 LQKENI. The V gene end was trimmed by 3 bases and the J gene end by 6 bases; junction bases not matched to a gene: 5. The CDR3 is made up of 17 amino acids. This CDR3 is CASSPLGLAGGTNEQFF. DNA for the CDR3: TGTGCCAGCTCACCTTTGGGACTAGCGGGAGGGACCAATGAGCAGTTCTTC.

This chain links TRBV30 with TRBJ1-1; weak D call: TRBD1 (6 bases). In germline, CDR1 is GTSNPN, CDR2 SVGIG (reference sequence). V gave up 0 bases and J gave up 10 bases, with 12 bases separating them. The CDR3 is 12 residues long. CDR3 bases: TGTGCCTGGAGTGTGGGGGCAGGGCGAGCTTTCTTT. Translation gives CAWSVGAGRAFF.

The chain is built from TRBV7-8 and TRBJ1-5; TRBD1 matches at 8 bases. The germline V gene encodes CDR1 SGHVS and CDR2 FQNEAQ. The CDR3 sequence is 16 residues long. J gave up 0 bases and V 1 base, and 2 bases lay outside the gene matches. The CDR3 DNA follows: TGTGCCAGCAGCTTAGAGGGACAGGTTAGCAATCAGCCCCAGCATTTT. Amino acids: CASSLEGQVSNQPQHF.

The DNA of the CDR3 is TGTGCCAGCAGCACGCGACGTGGCAGGGCAGATACGCAGTATTTT. This gives the protein CASSTRRGRADTQYF. The gene calls are TRBV13 and TRBJ2-3; perhaps TRBD1 as D (5 bases). Trimming left V 5 bases short and J 4 bases short, with 16 bases between. The CDR3 totals 15 residues. Germline lookup yields CDR1 PRHDT and CDR2 FYEKMQ (reference sequence).

The gene calls are TRBV7-6 and TRBJ2-1; 8 positions agree with TRBD1. Germline-derived CDR1 and CDR2 are SGHVS and FNYEAQ. This CDR3 region has 12 residues. J was trimmed by 16 bases and V by 1 base; bases with no gene match: 6. The CDR3 reads CASSLVLDRVFF. The CDR3 DNA sequence: TGTGCCAGCAGCTTAGTACTGGACAGGGTTTTCTTC.

The chain couples TRBV20-1 to TRBJ2-7, with 10 bases identical to TRBD1. CDR1 is DFQATT and CDR2 is SNEGSKA in the germline V gene (reference sequence). The junction had 8 bases not matched to a gene; V was cut back by 3 bases and J by 6 bases. CDR3 size: 14 residues. This chain's CDR3 is CSASTDRGRPEQYF. The CDR3 coding sequence is TGCAGTGCTAGTACCGACAGGGGGCGCCCCGAGCAGTACTTC.

The chain uses TRBV21-1 and TRBJ1-5; the D call TRBD1 from the table was never checked on the DNA. TRBV21-1 is classified as a pseudogene. The CDR3 contains 17 residues. CDR3 sequence (DNA): TGTGCCAGCAGCAAAGAATTACGTAGGGGTTGCAATCAGCCCCAGCATTTT. Its translation: CASSKELRRGCNQPQHF.

V is TRBV19 and J is TRBJ1-5, with 7 positions matching TRBD1. The V and J ends lost 7 bases and 0 bases, in that order; junction bases with no gene match: 0. Germline assignment: CDR1 LNHDA and CDR2 SQIVND (reference sequence). The CDR3 has 13 amino acids. The CDR3 sequence: CASTGGSNQPQHF. The CDR3 DNA sequence: TGTGCCAGTACAGGGGGTAGCAATCAGCCCCAGCATTTT.

This clone appeared a single time. The rearrangement joins TRBV11-2 to TRBJ1-6, with D unresolved. V gave up 4 bases and J gave up 9 bases, with 25 bases separating them. Per germline, CDR1 SGHAT and CDR2 FQNNGV. The CDR3 consists of 18 residues. The CDR3 here is CASSSRPTASVLGSPLHF. DNA for the CDR3: TGTGCCAGCAGCTCCAGACCGACTGCATCAGTTCTAGGTTCACCCCTCCACTTT.

The chain has TRBV19 and TRBJ2-1; 12 positions agree with TRBD2. Per germline, CDR1 LNHDA and CDR2 SQIVND (reference sequence). This CDR3 is built from 15 residues. V gave up 4 bases and J gave up 8 bases; unmatched junction bases: 6. The DNA for the CDR3 is TGTGCCAGTAGTACTTGGACTAGCGGGACGTATGAGCAGTTCTTC. It translates to CASSTWTSGTYEQFF.

This clone was detected only a few times. The chain links TRBV5-4 to TRBJ1-6; TRBD1 aligns across 12 bases. Germline V CDR1 and CDR2: SGHNT, YYREEE (reference sequence). This CDR3 region has 15 residues. J gave up 10 bases and V 4 bases, and 6 bases lay outside the gene matches. This chain's CDR3 is CASSPGQGALSPLHF. The CDR3 coding sequence is TGTGCCAGCAGCCCGGGACAGGGGGCTTTATCACCCCTCCACTTT.

This chain connects TRBV9 to TRBJ2-1; D not resolved. V was trimmed by 4 bases and J by 9 bases, leaving 14 bases between them. The V gene's germline CDR1 is SGDLS and CDR2 YYNGEE. CDR3 length: 13 residues. The DNA for the CDR3 is TGTGCCAGCAGCATCATCAGTTCGGGTGAGCAGTTCTTC. Residues: CASSIISSGEQFF. The full variable domain, rest sourced from reference TRBV9 and TRBJ2-1, is DSGVTQTPKHLITATGQRVTLRCSPRSGDLSVYWYQQSLDQGLQFLIQYYNGEERAKGNILERFSAQQFPDLHSELNLSSLELGDSALYFCASSIISSGEQFFGPGTRLTVL.